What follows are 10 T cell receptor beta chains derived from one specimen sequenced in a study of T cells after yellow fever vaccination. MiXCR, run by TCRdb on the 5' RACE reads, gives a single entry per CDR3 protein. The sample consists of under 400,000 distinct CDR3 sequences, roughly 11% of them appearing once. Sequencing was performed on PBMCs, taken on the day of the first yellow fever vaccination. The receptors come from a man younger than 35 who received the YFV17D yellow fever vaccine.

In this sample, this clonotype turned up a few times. The CDR3 loop reads CSALQGQETQYF. The CDR3 DNA sequence: TGCAGTGCGCTACAGGGTCAAGAGACCCAGTACTTC. The chain combines TRBV20-1 with TRBJ2-5; possibly TRBD1 for D (6 bases). The CDR3 is 12 residues long. Germline V gene data show CDR1 as DFQATT and CDR2 as SNEGSKA (reference sequence). V lost 6 bases, J lost 2 bases, and 10 bases lay in between.

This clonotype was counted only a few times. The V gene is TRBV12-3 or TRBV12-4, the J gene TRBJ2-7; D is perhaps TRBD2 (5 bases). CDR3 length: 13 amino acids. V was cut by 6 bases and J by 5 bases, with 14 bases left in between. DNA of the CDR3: TGTGCCAGCAGCCTGGCAGAGGGTCACGAGCAGTACGTC. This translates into CASSLAEGHEQYV.

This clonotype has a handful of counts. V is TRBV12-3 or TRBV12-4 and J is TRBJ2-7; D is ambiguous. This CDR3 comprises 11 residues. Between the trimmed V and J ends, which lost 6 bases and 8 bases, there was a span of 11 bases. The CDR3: CASSQLRQQYF. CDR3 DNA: TGTGCCAGCAGCCAGCTCCGACAGCAGTACTTC.

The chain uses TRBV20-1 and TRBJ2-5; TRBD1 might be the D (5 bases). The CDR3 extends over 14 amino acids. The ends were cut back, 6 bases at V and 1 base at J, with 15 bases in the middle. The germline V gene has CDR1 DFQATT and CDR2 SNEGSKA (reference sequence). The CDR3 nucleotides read TGCAGTGCCCCTCGCCCAGGGTTCCAAGAGACCCAGTACTTC. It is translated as CSAPRPGFQETQYF.

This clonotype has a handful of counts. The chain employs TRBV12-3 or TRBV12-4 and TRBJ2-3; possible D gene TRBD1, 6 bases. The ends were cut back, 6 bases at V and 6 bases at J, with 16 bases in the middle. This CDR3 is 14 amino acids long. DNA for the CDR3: TGTGCCAGCAGCGTAGTGGGGGCCGGGGATACGCAGTATTTT. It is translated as CASSVVGAGDTQYF.

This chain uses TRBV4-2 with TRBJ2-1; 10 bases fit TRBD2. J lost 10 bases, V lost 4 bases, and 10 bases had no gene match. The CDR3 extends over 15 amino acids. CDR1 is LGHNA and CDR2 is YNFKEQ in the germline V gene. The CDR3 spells CASSPPSGGMGEQFF. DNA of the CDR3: TGTGCCAGCAGCCCGCCTAGCGGGGGAATGGGGGAGCAGTTCTTC.

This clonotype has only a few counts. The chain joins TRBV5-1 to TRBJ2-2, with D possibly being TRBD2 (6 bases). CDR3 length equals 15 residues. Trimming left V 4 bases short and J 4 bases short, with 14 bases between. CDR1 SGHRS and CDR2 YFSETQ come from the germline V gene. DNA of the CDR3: TGCGCCAGCAGCAGACTGACCGGGGGCACCGGGGAGCTGTTTTTT. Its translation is CASSRLTGGTGELFF.

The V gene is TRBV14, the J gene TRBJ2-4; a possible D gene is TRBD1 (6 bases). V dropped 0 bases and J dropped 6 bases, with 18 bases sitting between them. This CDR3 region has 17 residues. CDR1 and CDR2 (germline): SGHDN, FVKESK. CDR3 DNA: TGTGCCAGCAGCCAAGATACACCAGGGGAGAGAAGAAACATTCAGTACTTC. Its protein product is CASSQDTPGERRNIQYF.

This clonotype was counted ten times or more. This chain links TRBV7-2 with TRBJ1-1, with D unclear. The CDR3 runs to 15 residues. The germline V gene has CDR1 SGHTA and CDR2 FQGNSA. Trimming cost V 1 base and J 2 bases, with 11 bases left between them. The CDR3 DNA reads TGTGCCAGCAGCTTAGTGCCGGAGGTCAACACTGAAGCTTTCTTT. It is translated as CASSLVPEVNTEAFF.

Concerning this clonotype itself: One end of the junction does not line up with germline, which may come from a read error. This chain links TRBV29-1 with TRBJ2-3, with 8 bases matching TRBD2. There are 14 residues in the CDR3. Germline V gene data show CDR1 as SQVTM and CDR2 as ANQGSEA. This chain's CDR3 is CSVEGLAWGDTQYF. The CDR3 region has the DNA TGCAGCGTGGAAGGACTAGCATGGGGAGATACGCAGTACTTT.